This TCR beta chain comes out of a study of cytomegalovirus exposure and HLA in healthy donors. To note about this clone: Its matching antigen is unknown.

Germline CDR1 and CDR2: SGHKS and YYEKEE (reference sequence). The CDR3 consists of 15 residues. Trimming stripped 0 bases from V and 5 bases from J, with 14 bases between. Study-wide points: As was reported, the classifier diagnosed cytomegalovirus status with high specificity and sensitivity. TCR beta chains associated with HLA were, in a later analysis, more clonally expanded than equally common others. What a later analysis showed was that several of the most significant clusters appeared linked to common viral pathogens.

The PCR used 60 Vbeta and 13 Jbeta primers. Assay: immunoSEQ multiplex PCR; the TCRdb copy retains only in-frame clones and omits some. The sample records approximately 160,000 clones, 80% being singletons. The specimen sequenced was PBMCs. This sequence joins TRBV5-5 and TRBJ1-2; unclear D gene. The receptor was derived from a woman aged 45-65 years in good health and CMV-seropositive. CDR3 nucleotides: TGTGCCAGCAGCTTGGCCGCGCAACCTCTATATGGCTACACCTTC. This sequence encodes CASSLAAQPLYGYTF. The full variable domain, its missing parts supplied by reference TRBV5-5 and TRBJ1-2, is DAGVTQSPTHLIKTRGQQVTLRCSPISGHKSVSWYQQVLGQGPQFIFQYYEKEERGRGNFPDRFSARQFPNYSSELNVNALLLGDSALYLCASSLAAQPLYGYTFGSGTRLTVV.